Presented here are 3 T cell receptor beta chains from one specimen sequenced in a study of neurological immune-mediated disorders. TCRdb processed the 5' RACE reads anew with MiXCR; each CDR3 protein has one entry. The sample lists approximately 50,000 distinct CDR3 sequences; about 3% were seen once. The sequencing sample was made of PBMCs. These receptors originate from a man aged 35 to 55 with multiple sclerosis.

This clonotype was found a few times. CDR3 loop: CASGRAGAGNEQFF. The CDR3 DNA reads as TGTGCTAGTGGTCGTGCTGGGGCAGGTAATGAGCAGTTCTTC. The V gene is TRBV12-5, the J gene TRBJ2-1; maybe TRBD1 (5 bases). The CDR3 has 14 residues. Germline CDR1 LGHNT, CDR2 FRNRAP. Deletions cut 5 bases from V and 7 bases from J, with 15 bases between. Full variable domain (outside the CDR3, taken from reference TRBV12-5 and TRBJ2-1): DARVTQTPRHKVTEMGQEVTMRCQPILGHNTVFWYRQTMMQGLELLAYFRNRAPLDDSGMPKDRFSAEMPDATLATLKIQPSEPRDSAVYFCASGRAGAGNEQFFGPGTRLTVL.

This clonotype appeared many times. The genes are TRBV28 and TRBJ2-1; possible D gene TRBD1, 5 bases. The ends were cut back, 6 bases at V and 7 bases at J, with 25 bases in the middle. The CDR3 runs 17 residues. Germline V gene lookup returns CDR1 MDHEN and CDR2 SYDVKM. The CDR3 is CASSPRRRAWGPNEQFF. The CDR3 bases are TGTGCCAGCAGCCCCCGACGTAGAGCATGGGGCCCTAATGAGCAGTTCTTC.

This clonotype was detected many times. This sequence joins TRBV28 and TRBJ2-7, with D maybe TRBD1 (5 bases). The CDR3 has 14 amino acids. The V gene lost 2 bases and the J gene lost 3 bases, with 11 bases spanning the gap. Per the germline V gene, CDR1 is MDHEN and CDR2 is SYDVKM. CDR3 nucleotides: TGTGCCAGCAGTTTAACAGGAATGGGCTACGAGCAGTACTTC. As protein: CASSLTGMGYEQYF.